One and the same sample provided the 29 T cell receptor beta chains below, sequenced in a study of CD8 T cell repertoires and HIV-1 epitope variants. The method was immunoSEQ multiplex PCR; TCRdb's version includes in-frame clones alone and lacks a portion of them. The sample carries 5,500 or so clones, 66% recorded once. Their antigens remain unidentified. Sequences were obtained from cultured CD8+ T cells derived from PBMCs. Receptors originate from a male donor with HIV.

The chain employs TRBV15 and TRBJ2-2; tentative D call: TRBD1 (5 bases). This CDR3 region has 17 residues. Trimming removed 1 base at V and 6 bases at J, with 18 bases between. The germline V gene encodes CDR1 LNHNV and CDR2 YYDKDF (reference sequence). DNA of the CDR3: TGTGCCACCAGCAGAGCTGAGGTGGCCAGGGTCGCCGGGGAGCTGTTTTTT. Its protein product is CATSRAEVARVAGELFF.

This clone was found once. This rearrangement joins TRBV5-1 to TRBJ2-6, with D perhaps TRBD1 (5 bases). Deletions cut 0 bases from V and 0 bases from J, with 13 bases between. The CDR3 covers 18 residues. CDR1 is SGHRS and CDR2 is YFSETQ in the germline V gene. CDR3 protein: CASSLGTGELSGANVLTF. The CDR3 nucleotides are TGCGCCAGCAGCTTGGGAACAGGCGAGCTCTCTGGGGCCAACGTCCTGACTTTC.

The gene calls are TRBV28 and TRBJ1-1; D uncertain. V dropped 5 bases and J dropped 1 base, with 11 bases sitting between them. The germline gives CDR1 MDHEN, CDR2 SYDVKM. The CDR3 runs 14 residues. CDR3 amino acids: CASSPLTSNTEAFF. In nucleotides, the CDR3 is TGTGCCAGCAGTCCCCTTACTTCGAACACTGAAGCTTTCTTT.

This clone was recorded only once. The chain uses TRBV6-5 and TRBJ2-5, with D possibly TRBD1 on 7 matching bases. The J call may be wrong; the DNA end is better matched by TRBJ2-7. The germline CDR1 and CDR2 sequences are MNHEY and SVGAGI. CDR3 length equals 14 residues. CDR3 amino acids: CASSQGEVYYEQYF. The CDR3, as DNA: TGTGCCAGCAGCCAGGGGGAGGTATACTACGAGCAGTACTTC.

The chain joins TRBV10-2 to TRBJ2-7, with TRBD2 matching 9 bases. The CDR3 extends over 14 amino acids. CDR1 is WSHSY, CDR2 SAAADI, per germline. The V and J ends lost 3 bases and 6 bases, in that order; junction bases with no gene match: 6. DNA of the CDR3: TGCGCCAGCAGTGAAGTAGGGACTAGCAGCGAGCAGTACTTC. It yields the protein CASSEVGTSSEQYF.

V gene TRBV10-2 combines with J gene TRBJ1-1; D is possibly TRBD1 (5 bases). The V end lost 5 bases, the J end lost 1 base, and 11 bases lay between the germline ends. CDR3 length: 14 residues. In germline, CDR1 is WSHSY, CDR2 SAAADI. This CDR3 reads CASSTGQANTEAFF. The DNA for the CDR3 is TGCGCCAGCAGTACTGGACAAGCGAACACTGAAGCTTTCTTT.

This clone was detected a few times. This chain joins TRBV5-1 and TRBJ2-5; D ambiguous. Between the trimmed V and J ends, which lost 2 bases and 5 bases, there was a span of 4 bases. The CDR3 totals 11 residues. Germline V gives CDR1 SGHRS, CDR2 YFSETQ. The CDR3 DNA is TGCGCCAGCAGCTTTGGGGAGACCCAGTACTTC. Protein sequence: CASSFGETQYF.

This clone turned up a few times. V and J are TRBV30 and TRBJ2-7, with 12 bases that match TRBD1. The CDR3 contains 15 residues. V trimming: 4 bases; J trimming: 3 bases; junction bases outside the gene matches: 7. Germline values: CDR1 GTSNPN, CDR2 SVGIG (reference sequence). The CDR3 reads CAWTSGTGGGYEQYF. The CDR3 region has the DNA TGTGCCTGGACCTCCGGGACAGGGGGCGGCTACGAGCAGTACTTC.

The rearrangement links TRBV28 to TRBJ2-1; 11 positions agree with TRBD2. The CDR3 loop spans 14 amino acids. The V gene's germline CDR1 is MDHEN and CDR2 SYDVKM. After removal of 8 bases from V and 7 bases from J, the junction contained 7 bases not matched to a gene. This CDR3 is CASLTSGGWNEQFF. DNA of the CDR3: TGTGCCAGCCTCACTAGCGGGGGATGGAATGAGCAGTTCTTC.

The rearrangement joins TRBV30 to TRBJ1-2, with 7 bases aligning to TRBD1. Germline V gene sequence: CDR1 GTSNPN, CDR2 SVGIG (reference sequence). The CDR3 runs to 13 residues. The ends lost 4 bases at V and 2 bases at J; junction bases unmatched: 4. The CDR3 protein is CAWTGTVNYGYTF. In DNA form, the CDR3 reads TGTGCCTGGACCGGGACAGTAAACTATGGCTACACCTTC.

The rearrangement uses TRBV13 and TRBJ2-1; TRBD1 matches at 7 bases. From germline, CDR1 is PRHDT and CDR2 FYEKMQ (reference sequence). The junction had 9 bases not matched to a gene; V was cut back by 6 bases and J by 1 base. CDR3 length equals 16 residues. The CDR3 loop is CASSLSQGISYNEQFF. The CDR3 DNA reads as TGTGCCAGCAGTTTATCACAGGGGATATCCTACAATGAGCAGTTCTTC.

This clone was found a few times. V usage is TRBV5-8 and J usage is TRBJ2-7, with 8 bases matching TRBD2. CDR1 and CDR2 from the germline V gene are SGHTS and YDEGEE. With V trimmed by 0 bases and J by 9 bases, 5 bases remained unmatched. The CDR3 consists of 13 residues. CDR3 in DNA: TGTGCCAGCAGCTTGGGGCGGGGGGCCAGGCAGTACTTC. It translates to CASSLGRGARQYF.

The chain couples TRBV7-9 to TRBJ2-7; 11 nucleotides align to TRBD2. Per germline, CDR1 SEHNR and CDR2 FQNEAQ (reference sequence). This CDR3 spans 17 amino acids. V lost 5 bases and J lost 0; bases outside the gene matches: 9. Written as DNA, the CDR3 is TGTGCCAGCAGCCCGGAGGGACTAGCGGTTAGCTCCTACGAGCAGTACTTC. Amino acids: CASSPEGLAVSSYEQYF.

The rearrangement uses TRBV29-1 and TRBJ2-3, with D unresolved. The germline CDR1 and CDR2 sequences are SQVTM and ANQGSEA. The length of the CDR3 is 12 residues. Trimming pared 5 bases from V and 4 bases from J, leaving 10 bases between. For the CDR3, the DNA is TGCAGCGTTTCCAGGATCGCAGATACGCAGTATTTT. As protein: CSVSRIADTQYF.

V gene TRBV5-1 combines with J gene TRBJ1-1; D unresolved. The CDR3 contains 14 residues. Germline CDR1 is SGHRS and CDR2 is YFSETQ. Trimming removed 0 bases from V and 7 bases from J, with 13 bases in between. CDR3 loop: CASSLAVGQLEAFF. The CDR3 nucleotides are TGCGCCAGCAGCTTGGCCGTAGGCCAACTTGAAGCTTTCTTT. The whole variable domain, remainder taken from reference TRBV5-1 and TRBJ1-1, is KAGVTQTPRYLIKTRGQQVTLSCSPISGHRSVSWYQQTPGQGLQFLFEYFSETQRNKGNFPGRFSGRQFSNSRSEMNVSTLELGDSALYLCASSLAVGQLEAFFGQGTRLTVV.

V usage is TRBV7-9 and J usage is TRBJ2-2; D remains unclear. The CDR3 runs to 13 residues. The V end lost 3 bases, the J end lost 6 bases, and 8 bases lay between the germline ends. The V gene's germline CDR1 is SEHNR and CDR2 FQNEAQ (reference sequence). The CDR3 sequence: CASSFIEAGELFF. Written as DNA, the CDR3 is TGTGCCAGCAGCTTTATCGAGGCCGGGGAGCTGTTTTTT.

This chain connects TRBV10-3 to TRBJ1-3; weak D call: TRBD1 (6 bases). In germline, CDR1 is ENHRY, CDR2 SYGVKD. V was shortened by 10 bases and J by 2 bases, with 9 bases between the two germline ends. There are 12 residues in the CDR3. The CDR3 is CATSGAGNTIYF. In nucleotides, the CDR3 is TGTGCCACCTCAGGGGCTGGAAACACCATATATTTT.

V and J are TRBV5-1 and TRBJ2-1; 8 nucleotides line up with TRBD2. The CDR3 consists of 13 residues. Trimming took 5 bases from V and 8 from J; bases not matched to a gene: 6. CDR1 is SGHRS, CDR2 YFSETQ, per germline. CDR3 coding DNA: TGCGCCAGCAGGGTGGGACTAGTTGATGAGCAGTTCTTC. Translation gives CASRVGLVDEQFF.

The J gene is TRBJ1-1, the V gene TRBV19; D remains unclear. The ends were cut back, 5 bases at V and 4 bases at J, with 11 bases in the middle. The CDR3 runs to 13 residues. Germline CDR1 and CDR2: LNHDA and SQIVND (reference sequence). The CDR3 coding sequence is TGTGCCAGTAGTGCGATCTCTGGCACTGAAGCTTTCTTT. It is translated as CASSAISGTEAFF. Supplemented by reference TRBV19 and TRBJ1-1, the full variable domain reads DGGITQSPKYLFRKEGQNVTLSCEQNLNHDAMYWYRQDPGQGLRLIYYSQIVNDFQKGDIAEGYSVSREKKESFPLTVTSAQKNPTAFYLCASSAISGTEAFFGQGTRLTVV.

For this clone: At the DNA level, this CDR3 is encoded by other sequences in the same sample as well. V is TRBV4-1 and J is TRBJ1-2; D is uncertain. The CDR3 sequence is 16 residues long. Per the germline V gene, CDR1 is MGHRA and CDR2 is YSYEKL. Between the trimmed V and J ends, which lost 0 bases and 5 bases, there was a span of 16 bases. The CDR3 here is CASSQDRNSLSYGYTF. The CDR3 nucleotides read TGCGCCAGCAGCCAAGATAGAAACAGCCTTTCTTATGGCTACACCTTC.

V is TRBV27 and J is TRBJ2-7, with TRBD1 as a possible D gene (6 bases). The CDR3 length is 17 residues. With 7 bases removed from V and 7 bases from J, the gap between germline ends came to 29 bases. The germline gives CDR1 MNHEY, CDR2 SMNVEV (reference sequence). The DNA of the CDR3 is TGTGCCAGCACCCCTCCAGGGCAGGGGCCCCCCGGAAGGGAGCAGTACTTC. Protein: CASTPPGQGPPGREQYF.

The V gene is TRBV15, the J gene TRBJ1-1; D call uncertain. V shed 3 bases and J shed 5 bases, with 10 bases lying between them. The V gene's germline CDR1 is LNHNV and CDR2 YYDKDF (reference sequence). The CDR3 runs 13 residues. The CDR3: CATSRDGRTEAFF. The CDR3 coding sequence is TGTGCCACCAGCAGGGACGGTAGGACTGAAGCTTTCTTT.

V gene TRBV19 combines with J gene TRBJ2-3; weak D call: TRBD2 (6 bases). CDR3 size: 16 residues. V gave up 1 base and J gave up 2 bases, with 13 bases separating them. The germline CDR1 and CDR2 sequences are LNHDA and SQIVND (reference sequence). CDR3 sequence: CASSIVHRDFTDTQYF. The CDR3 DNA reads TGTGCCAGTAGTATAGTCCACCGGGACTTCACAGATACGCAGTATTTT.

This rearrangement joins TRBV7-3 to TRBJ2-5; 8 bases are a match to TRBD2. CDR1 and CDR2 from the germline V gene are SGHTA and FQGTGA. J gave up 4 bases and V 5 bases, and 9 bases lay outside the gene matches. The CDR3 covers 15 residues. Written as DNA, the CDR3 is TGTGCCAGCAGCCCCGGGGGGGGGTCAGGAGAGACCCAGTACTTC. It translates to CASSPGGGSGETQYF.

The V call is TRBV10-3, the J call TRBJ2-2, with unresolved D. Per germline, CDR1 ENHRY and CDR2 SYGVKD. The CDR3 is 12 residues long. Deletions cut 6 bases from V and 5 bases from J, with 7 bases between. CDR3 nucleotides: TGTGCCATCAGCGTTAGGACCGGGGAGCTGTTTTTT. Translating it yields CAISVRTGELFF.

This sequence joins TRBV28 and TRBJ2-7; D may be TRBD2 (6 bases). Trimming took off 3 bases at V and 2 bases at J, with 8 bases between the two ends. Germline V lookup: CDR1 MDHEN, CDR2 SYDVKM. The CDR3 is 13 amino acids. CDR3 loop: CASSFAGTYEQYF. The CDR3 DNA follows: TGTGCCAGCAGTTTTGCGGGAACCTACGAGCAGTACTTC. The entire variable domain, with the rest obtained from reference TRBV28 and TRBJ2-7, is as follows: DVKVTQSSRYLVKRTGEKVFLECVQDMDHENMFWYRQDPGLGLRLIYFSYDVKMKEKGDIPEGYSVSREKKERFSLILESASTNQTSMYLCASSFAGTYEQYFGPGTRLTVT.

The chain has TRBV9 and TRBJ1-2, with TRBD1 matching 9 bases. CDR1 and CDR2 from the germline V gene are SGDLS and YYNGEE. V was pared by 3 bases and J by 1 base, with 10 bases of the junction left unmatched. CDR3 length: 17 residues. The CDR3: CASSAPGQGTFNYGYTF. The CDR3 DNA reads TGTGCCAGCAGCGCACCGGGACAGGGCACTTTTAACTATGGCTACACCTTC.

This clone was detected only a few times. The chain links TRBV28 to TRBJ2-7; possible D gene TRBD2, 6 bases. The length of the CDR3 is 13 residues. The V end lost 8 bases, the J end lost 0 bases, and 11 bases lay between the germline ends. Germline V gene lookup returns CDR1 MDHEN and CDR2 SYDVKM. CDR3 loop: CASVTGDSYEQYF. In DNA form, the CDR3 reads TGTGCCAGCGTCACGGGGGACTCCTACGAGCAGTACTTC.

The V and J genes are TRBV6-5 and TRBJ2-1; the D gene is possibly TRBD2 (5 bases). Germline loops: CDR1 MNHEY, CDR2 SVGAGI. The CDR3 runs 16 residues. V was pared by 0 bases and J by 5 bases, with 14 bases between. CDR3 loop: CASSYSVLARDNEQFF. Here the CDR3 DNA reads TGTGCCAGCAGTTACTCGGTTCTAGCTAGGGACAATGAGCAGTTCTTC.